These T cell receptor beta chains were read from a single sample in a study of shared clonotypes between healthy human individuals. Some clones are missing from TCRdb's copy, which holds only in-frame ones; the method was immunoSEQ multiplex PCR. The sample gives millions of clones, 95% of which show up once; roughly 0.13% is in the top ten. Sequencing used naive CD4+ T cells sorted from blood. Receptor source: a man in his late teens or twenties in good health. The CDR3 runs from the conserved cysteine through the conserved F or W. The order of the fields is CDR3 protein, CDR3 DNA, V gene, J gene, D gene. A D gene is named only where the DNA matches it firmly.

CASSRKTTGTETQYF	TGTGCCAGCAGTCGGAAGACGACAGGTACGGAGACCCAGTACTTC	TRBV6-6	TRBJ2-5	NA
CASSAGVGSYNEQFF	TGTGCCAGCAGCGCAGGGGTAGGGTCCTACAATGAGCAGTTCTTC	TRBV9	TRBJ2-1	NA
CASSPVSGNTIYF	TGTGCCAGCTCACCGGTCTCCGGAAACACCATATATTTT	TRBV18	TRBJ1-3	NA
CASSRTGQGNQPQHF	TGTGCCAGCAGTCGGACAGGGCAAGGCAATCAGCCCCAGCATTTT	TRBV6-1	TRBJ1-5	TRBD1
CASSLKGGNTEAFF	TGTGCCAGCAGTTTAAAGGGGGGGAACACTGAAGCTTTCTTT	TRBV28	TRBJ1-1	NA
CASSVTGGYRYTF	TGTGCCAGCAGTGTGACAGGGGGCTATCGCTACACCTTC	TRBV25-1	TRBJ1-2	TRBD1
CASSLGSGANTEAFF	TGTGCCAGCAGCTTGGGGTCAGGGGCGAACACTGAAGCTTTCTTT	TRBV5-8	TRBJ1-1	NA
CASSLPWVTNTGELFF	TGTGCCAGCAGCCTACCCTGGGTTACGAACACCGGGGAGCTGTTTTTT	TRBV4-2	TRBJ2-2	NA
CASSTISGNQETQYF	TGCGCCAGCAGCACGATTAGCGGGAACCAAGAGACCCAGTACTTC	TRBV5-1	TRBJ2-5	TRBD2
CASSESLVPSYEQYF	TGCGCCAGCAGTGAGAGTCTGGTTCCCTCCTACGAGCAGTACTTC	TRBV10-1	TRBJ2-7	NA
CASSYVGQGASPLHF	TGTGCCAGCAGTTACGTGGGACAGGGGGCATCACCCCTCCACTTT	TRBV6-6	TRBJ1-6	TRBD1
CASRTIIGRTGGLGELFF	TGTGCCAGCAGAACTATTATTGGGCGGACAGGGGGCCTCGGGGAGCTGTTTTTT	TRBV27	TRBJ2-2	TRBD1
CASSQVSSHNEKLFF	TGCGCCAGCAGCCAAGTTTCCAGTCATAATGAAAAACTGTTTTTT	TRBV4-3	TRBJ1-4	NA
CAWSLGVANTGELFF	TGTGCCTGGAGTCTGGGGGTCGCGAACACCGGGGAGCTGTTTTTT	TRBV30	TRBJ2-2	NA
CAWILPGRLGNTIYF	TGTGCCTGGATACTACCGGGACGGCTTGGAAACACCATATATTTT	TRBV30	TRBJ1-3	NA
CAWRAASLYNEQFF	TGTGCCTGGAGAGCGGCTTCCTTATACAATGAGCAGTTCTTC	TRBV30	TRBJ2-1	NA